The 23 T cell receptor beta chains listed next were all sequenced from one sample in a study of human T cells and chemical hapten exposure. Indicated time point: pre-sensitization, week 0. Treatment in this sample: therapeutic diphenylcyclopropenone sensitization with weekly scalp DPC. TCRdb recomputed calls from the RACE reads with MiXCR, one row per CDR3 protein. Among 200,000 to 300,000 distinct CDR3 sequences, approximately 8.4% were seen once, and the ten largest hold 2% to 2.5%. The sequencing here drew on whole blood, taken in connection with sensitization to the hapten diphenylcyclopropenone (DPC). These receptors all stem from a woman aged 40 to 49 with alopecia areata. Some clones in this sample may be carry-over from other donors' samples.

This clonotype has ten or more counts. The rearrangement uses TRBV7-9 and TRBJ2-7, with D perhaps given as TRBD1 or TRBD2 (6 bases each). The germline CDR1 and CDR2 sequences are SEHNR and FQNEAQ (reference sequence). Trimming took 2 bases from V and 2 from J, leaving 10 bases between them. The CDR3 has 14 amino acids. CDR3 nucleotide sequence: TGTGCCAGCAGCTTAAGGGGGGAGGCCTACGAGCAGTACTTC. This translates into CASSLRGEAYEQYF.

This clonotype came up many times. This chain uses TRBV7-2 with TRBJ2-3, with 11 bases identical to TRBD2. The V segment lost 4 bases and the J segment 1 base; nucleotides outside the gene matches: 10. Germline CDR1 SGHTA, CDR2 FQGNSA. This CDR3 has 18 residues. Written as DNA, the CDR3 is TGTGCCAGCAGCTCGCAATCTGGGGGACTAGCGGGCACAGATACGCAGTATTTT. It translates to CASSSQSGGLAGTDTQYF.

V and J are TRBV29-1 and TRBJ2-5; D perhaps matches TRBD1 (6 bases). With 1 base removed from V and 3 bases from J, the gap between germline ends came to 9 bases. Looked up from germline, CDR1 is SQVTM and CDR2 is ANQGSEA. The CDR3 runs to 13 residues. CDR3 nucleotide sequence: TGCAGCGTTGAAGTGGGGGCAGAAGAGACCCAGTACTTC. Its translation: CSVEVGAEETQYF.

This rearrangement joins TRBV12-3 or TRBV12-4 to TRBJ1-5; 11 bases map to TRBD1. The CDR3 sequence is 14 residues long. With V trimmed by 5 bases and J by 5 bases, 2 bases remained unmatched. The CDR3 loop is CASSRTGGDQPQHF. CDR3 sequence (DNA): TGTGCCAGCAGTCGGACAGGGGGCGATCAGCCCCAGCATTTT.

This clonotype was counted a few times. The rearrangement joins TRBV29-1 to TRBJ1-2, with D tentatively TRBD1 (5 bases). V was cut by 6 bases and J by 4 bases, with 21 bases left in between. Looked up from germline, CDR1 is SQVTM and CDR2 is ANQGSEA. The CDR3 length is 15 residues. CDR3 residues: CSVDPRGHRGYGYTF. The CDR3, as DNA: TGCAGCGTAGACCCCAGAGGACACCGTGGCTATGGCTACACCTTC. The whole variable domain, remainder taken from reference TRBV29-1 and TRBJ1-2, is SAVISQKPSRDICQRGTSLTIQCQVDSQVTMMFWYRQQPGQSLTLIATANQGSEATYESGFVIDKFPISRPNLTFSTLTVSNMSPEDSSIYLCSVDPRGHRGYGYTFGSGTRLTVV.

Only a few counts were recorded for this clonotype. The gene calls are TRBV5-4 and TRBJ2-1; TRBD2 matches 12 bases. This CDR3 is 16 amino acids long. Germline CDR1 is SGHNT and CDR2 is YYREEE (reference sequence). The V gene end was trimmed by 2 bases and the J gene end by 8 bases; junction bases not matched to a gene: 8. DNA of the CDR3: TGTGCCAGCAGCTTCGGACTAGCGGGATCTTCGCATGAGCAGTTCTTC. Its protein product is CASSFGLAGSSHEQFF.

This clonotype was found a few times. CDR3 coding DNA: TGTGCCAGCAGTGGACTAGCGGGAACCGGGGAGCTGTTTTTT. Its protein product is CASSGLAGTGELFF. This chain joins TRBV6-2 or TRBV6-3 and TRBJ2-2; the match to TRBD2 covers 12 bases. V shed 5 bases and J 5 bases; nucleotides not matched to a gene: 0. The CDR3 sequence is 14 residues long. CDR1 and CDR2 from the germline V gene are MNHEY and SVGEGT.

This clonotype was picked up a small number of times. The chain is built from TRBV29-1 and TRBJ2-1; TRBD2 matches 10 bases. Per germline, CDR1 SQVTM and CDR2 ANQGSEA. The length of the CDR3 is 12 residues. CDR3 in amino acids: CAKSGASGSWFF. CDR3 coding DNA: TGCGCCAAATCTGGGGCTAGCGGGAGTTGGTTCTTC.

This clonotype was recorded at least ten times. The chain uses TRBV7-9 and TRBJ2-2; no clear D gene. Germline CDR1 reads SEHNR; CDR2 reads FQNEAQ (reference sequence). Between the trimmed V and J ends, which lost 5 bases and 0 bases, there was a span of 7 bases. CDR3 length: 14 amino acids. The DNA for the CDR3 is TGTGCCAGCAGCCACAGAGCGAACACCGGGGAGCTGTTTTTT. Translation gives CASSHRANTGELFF.

Only a few counts were recorded for this clonotype. V is TRBV3-1 and J is TRBJ1-6; no definite D call. Germline lookup yields CDR1 LGHDT and CDR2 YNNKEL (reference sequence). CDR3 length: 13 amino acids. Trimming left V 1 base short and J 7 bases short, with 5 bases between. The CDR3 DNA reads as TGTGCCAGCAGCCAAGTTTCCAATTCACCCCTCCACTTT. This codes for CASSQVSNSPLHF.

V gene TRBV24-1 combines with J gene TRBJ2-7; 9 bases are a match to TRBD1. Germline CDR1 reads KGHDR; CDR2 reads SFDVKD. The CDR3 is made up of 15 amino acids. The V and J ends lost 4 bases and 5 bases, in that order; junction bases with no gene match: 8. Written as DNA, the CDR3 is TGTGCCACCAGTGACCCTAGGACAGGGGTGGACGAGCAGTACTTC. Protein sequence: CATSDPRTGVDEQYF.

The chain links TRBV19 to TRBJ2-6; 8 nucleotides agree with TRBD1. Germline CDR1 and CDR2: LNHDA and SQIVND (reference sequence). Germline trimming cut 6 bases from V and 0 bases from J; bases unmatched to any gene: 7. The length of the CDR3 is 17 residues. The CDR3 DNA reads TGTGCCAGTAGCCCGACAGGGGACTCCTCTGGGGCCAACGTCCTGACTTTC. Translating it yields CASSPTGDSSGANVLTF. Together with reference TRBV19 and TRBJ2-6, the CDR3 gives the full variable domain: DGGITQSPKYLFRKEGQNVTLSCEQNLNHDAMYWYRQDPGQGLRLIYYSQIVNDFQKGDIAEGYSVSREKKESFPLTVTSAQKNPTAFYLCASSPTGDSSGANVLTFGAGSRLTVL.

This clonotype came up a few times. CDR3 protein: CASSVGTDFEQFF. DNA for the CDR3: TGTGCCAGCAGCGTAGGGACGGATTTTGAGCAGTTCTTC. The chain employs TRBV9 and TRBJ2-1; no clear D gene. The CDR3 loop spans 13 amino acids. The V gene lost 0 bases and the J gene lost 9 bases, with 10 bases spanning the gap. Germline V gene lookup returns CDR1 SGDLS and CDR2 YYNGEE. Combining the CDR3 with reference TRBV9 and TRBJ2-1 gives the whole variable domain DSGVTQTPKHLITATGQRVTLRCSPRSGDLSVYWYQQSLDQGLQFLIQYYNGEERAKGNILERFSAQQFPDLHSELNLSSLELGDSALYFCASSVGTDFEQFFGPGTRLTVL.

This clonotype was observed a handful of times. The rearrangement joins TRBV2 to TRBJ2-7, with a weak D call TRBD1 (5 bases). Per germline, CDR1 SNHLY and CDR2 FYNNEI. The length of the CDR3 is 13 residues. V lost 7 bases and J lost 2, with 12 bases in between. The CDR3 sequence is CASTRDFPYEQYF. The CDR3 nucleotides are TGTGCCAGCACCAGGGATTTTCCCTACGAGCAGTACTTC.

This clonotype has ten or more counts. The chain has TRBV7-2 and TRBJ1-1, with D hard to call. The V end lost 1 base, the J end lost 0 bases, and 3 bases lay between the germline ends. In germline, CDR1 is SGHTA, CDR2 FQGNSA. The CDR3 extends over 13 amino acids. The CDR3 region has the DNA TGTGCCAGCAGCTTAGGCATGAACACTGAAGCTTTCTTT. This sequence encodes CASSLGMNTEAFF.

This clonotype was counted a few times. The chain couples TRBV2 to TRBJ1-1; a possible D gene is TRBD1 (6 bases). Deletions cut 2 bases from V and 5 bases from J, with 9 bases between. Germline loops: CDR1 SNHLY, CDR2 FYNNEI. The CDR3 is 13 residues long. Here the CDR3 DNA reads TGTGCCAGCAGTGAATTAGGGACAACTGAAGCTTTCTTT. It encodes CASSELGTTEAFF.

This clonotype was counted only a few times. The V and J genes are TRBV2 and TRBJ2-2; the D gene is possibly TRBD1 (5 bases). From germline, CDR1 is SNHLY and CDR2 FYNNEI. V dropped 5 bases and J dropped 0 bases, with 7 bases sitting between them. The CDR3 spans 14 residues. The CDR3 reads CASSLDTNTGELFF. CDR3 nucleotide sequence: TGTGCCAGCAGTCTGGACACGAACACCGGGGAGCTGTTTTTT.

This clonotype has ten or more counts. The chain joins TRBV29-1 to TRBJ2-5; D is possibly TRBD1 (5 bases). V was cut by 4 bases and J by 3 bases, with 12 bases left in between. From germline, CDR1 is SQVTM and CDR2 ANQGSEA. This CDR3 region has 13 residues. CDR3 in DNA: TGCAGCGTTGTGTGGGCAGGGAAAGAGACCCAGTACTTC. It codes for CSVVWAGKETQYF.

The chain recombines TRBV7-9 with TRBJ1-2; no reliable D call. Germline loops: CDR1 SEHNR, CDR2 FQNEAQ (reference sequence). This CDR3 is built from 12 residues. The V end was cut by 1 base, the J end by 6 bases, with 6 bases between. In DNA, the CDR3 is TGTGCCAGCAGCTTAGATTTAGATGGCTACACCTTC. Translating gives CASSLDLDGYTF.

This sequence joins TRBV20-1 and TRBJ2-1; D not resolved. The germline V gene has CDR1 DFQATT and CDR2 SNEGSKA (reference sequence). The CDR3 is 15 residues long. The V and J ends lost 4 bases and 0 bases respectively, with 13 bases between them. CDR3 coding DNA: TGCAGTGCTACAATCCCGGAGAGCTCCTACAATGAGCAGTTCTTC. Protein product: CSATIPESSYNEQFF.

The chain uses TRBV3-1 and TRBJ1-1, with D maybe TRBD1 (6 bases). Trimming removed 1 base from V and 4 bases from J, with 16 bases in between. The germline V gene encodes CDR1 LGHDT and CDR2 YNNKEL (reference sequence). The CDR3 extends over 16 amino acids. The CDR3 DNA reads TGTGCCAGCAGCCAAGGGGCCCCAGGGGTCGGCACTGAAGCTTTCTTT. Its protein is CASSQGAPGVGTEAFF.

The J gene is TRBJ1-1, the V gene TRBV20-1; D might be TRBD1 (5 bases). CDR3 length: 15 residues. V lost 1 base and J 3 bases, leaving 15 bases between the germline ends. Germline CDR1 DFQATT, CDR2 SNEGSKA (reference sequence). The CDR3 coding sequence is TGCAGTGCTAGAGTCCCACGGGGCTTTGACACTGAAGCTTTCTTT. The encoded protein is CSARVPRGFDTEAFF.

The chain combines TRBV7-6 with TRBJ2-7; 9 bases match TRBD1. The germline CDR1 and CDR2 sequences are SGHVS and FNYEAQ. V gave up 1 base and J gave up 2 bases; unmatched junction bases: 3. The CDR3 has 15 residues. This CDR3 is CASSLVTGGAYEQYF. The CDR3 region has the DNA TGTGCCAGCAGCTTAGTGACAGGGGGTGCCTACGAGCAGTACTTC.